Presented here are 30 T cell receptor beta chains from one specimen sequenced in a study of blood T cell repertoires in COVID-19. The data were produced by immunoSEQ multiplex PCR, yet TCRdb's version contains in-frame clones alone and is incomplete. The sample contains fewer than 400,000 clones, under 90% of which appear only once. Material: peripheral blood. The receptors here all came from a woman aged 25 to 39 with COVID-19, enrolled during active disease.

Comments on this clone: The junction does not match germline at one end; this may be a read error. V gene TRBV11-2 combines with J gene TRBJ1-1; no clear D. Per the germline V gene, CDR1 is SGHAT and CDR2 is FQNNGV. The CDR3 is made up of 17 amino acids. CDR3 nucleotides: TGTGCCAGCAGACCTACCGGCACCGGGGTAGTGAAGACTGAAGCTTTCTTT. Protein product: CASRPTGTGVVKTEAFF.

This chain connects TRBV29-1 to TRBJ2-2; tentative D call: TRBD2 (5 bases). The CDR3 totals 12 residues. Germline V CDR1 and CDR2: SQVTM, ANQGSEA. V was cut by 4 bases and J by 6 bases, with 9 bases left in between. CDR3 nucleotides: TGCAGCGTTGGGGCTAGCCCCGGGGAGCTGTTTTTT. Encoded protein: CSVGASPGELFF.

The chain joins TRBV3-1 (or the pseudogene TRBV3-2) to TRBJ1-6; 8 bases are shared with TRBD1. V lost 0 bases and J lost 2; bases outside the gene matches: 3. The germline gives CDR1 LGHDT, CDR2 YNNKEL (reference sequence). This CDR3 contains 17 residues. CDR3 sequence reads: CASSQDTGGTYNSPLHF. CDR3 DNA: TGTGCCAGCAGCCAAGATACAGGGGGGACCTATAATTCACCCCTCCACTTT.

The V gene is TRBV10-3, the J gene TRBJ2-5, with D possibly TRBD1 on 6 matching bases. The CDR3 spans 15 residues. Trimming left V 2 bases short and J 4 bases short, with 14 bases between. Germline V CDR1 and CDR2: ENHRY, SYGVKD. CDR3 sequence: CAISERQAFRETQYF. In nucleotides, the CDR3 is TGTGCCATCAGTGAGAGACAGGCCTTCAGAGAGACCCAGTACTTC.

V and J are TRBV7-2 and TRBJ1-2; maybe TRBD1 (6 bases). The V and J ends lost 0 bases and 6 bases respectively, with 14 bases between them. This CDR3 has 15 amino acids. In germline, CDR1 is SGHTA, CDR2 FQGNSA. The CDR3 spells CASSLALTGIHGYTF. The CDR3 bases are TGTGCCAGCAGCTTAGCTTTAACAGGGATCCATGGCTACACCTTC.

The chain links TRBV19 to TRBJ1-1, with D hard to call. From germline, CDR1 is LNHDA and CDR2 SQIVND (reference sequence). V dropped 5 bases and J dropped 1 base, with 8 bases sitting between them. The CDR3 totals 13 residues. In DNA form, the CDR3 reads TGTGCCAGTAGTCCGGGGTCGAACACTGAAGCTTTCTTT. It yields the protein CASSPGSNTEAFF.

The table lists this clone with a count of one. The chain employs TRBV5-6 and TRBJ1-1; 7 nucleotides align to TRBD1. Germline CDR1 is SGHDT and CDR2 is YYEEEE. The ends lost 6 bases at V and 2 bases at J; junction bases unmatched: 4. This CDR3 has 13 amino acids. In DNA, the CDR3 is TGTGCCAGCATAGGGACAGTTAACACTGAAGCTTTCTTT. Translated, it gives CASIGTVNTEAFF.

This clone was seen a single time. V and J are TRBV10-1 and TRBJ2-3; D unresolved. The V end was cut by 2 bases, the J end by 0 bases, with 12 bases between. Germline loops: CDR1 WNHNN, CDR2 SYGVQD (reference sequence). The CDR3 is 16 amino acids. CDR3 in amino acids: CASSEETIPSTDTQYF. The CDR3 nucleotides read TGCGCCAGCAGTGAGGAAACTATACCCAGCACAGATACGCAGTATTTT.

CDR3 nucleotides: TGTGCCAGCAGTTCTAAACCCCAGAACAGGGGGCGACCCTACAATGAGCAGTTCTTC. It specifies CASSSKPQNRGRPYNEQFF. This chain joins TRBV27 and TRBJ2-1; 9 bases map to TRBD1. CDR3 size: 19 residues. V was pared by 4 bases and J by 2 bases, with 15 bases of the junction left unmatched. Germline values: CDR1 MNHEY, CDR2 SMNVEV (reference sequence).

J is TRBJ2-7 and V is TRBV9, with D possibly matching TRBD2 (5 bases). Germline lookup yields CDR1 SGDLS and CDR2 YYNGEE. V was pared by 4 bases and J by 3 bases, with 14 bases between. The CDR3 has 14 residues. The CDR3 DNA reads TGTGCCAGCAGCCCAAGTGGGAGCCACTACGAGCAGTACTTC. It translates to CASSPSGSHYEQYF.

The V call is TRBV15, the J call TRBJ1-4; the match to TRBD1 covers 7 bases. There are 16 residues in the CDR3. Trimming removed 0 bases from V and 7 bases from J; junction bases left unmatched: 8. Germline CDR1 is LNHNV and CDR2 is YYDKDF (reference sequence). The CDR3 reads CATSRDRAGGSEKLFF. The CDR3 DNA follows: TGTGCCACCAGCAGAGATCGTGCAGGGGGAAGTGAAAAACTGTTTTTT.

The V gene is TRBV27, the J gene TRBJ1-6, with TRBD1 identical over 7 bases. The CDR3 has 14 amino acids. Germline assignment: CDR1 MNHEY and CDR2 SMNVEV (reference sequence). V gave up 8 bases and J gave up 14 bases; unmatched junction bases: 15. As DNA, the CDR3 is TGTGCCAGCGGAAGTACCGGGACAGCTCTAACCCTCCACTTT. Translation: CASGSTGTALTLHF.

The CDR3 sequence is CASHTGGSTDTQYF. The CDR3 DNA is TGCGCCAGCCACACGGGCGGGAGCACAGATACGCAGTATTTT. This sequence joins TRBV5-1 and TRBJ2-3; possible D gene TRBD2, 5 bases. CDR3 length: 14 residues. Germline assignment: CDR1 SGHRS and CDR2 YFSETQ. V was shortened by 7 bases and J by 0 bases, with 12 bases between the two germline ends.

The CDR3 nucleotides read TGTGCCAGCAGTGAAGCGTCTGGGGCGGACACCGGGGAGCTGTTTTTT. Translated: CASSEASGADTGELFF. This rearrangement joins TRBV6-1 to TRBJ2-2, with D possibly TRBD1 on 5 matching bases. Trimming cost V 0 bases and J 3 bases, with 11 bases left between them. CDR3 length: 16 amino acids. The germline V gene has CDR1 MNHNS and CDR2 SASEGT.

The chain uses TRBV9 and TRBJ2-1; a weak D match, TRBD2 (6 bases). Trimming removed 4 bases from V and 3 bases from J, with 26 bases in between. Germline V gene sequence: CDR1 SGDLS, CDR2 YYNGEE. This CDR3 region has 19 residues. The CDR3 protein is CASSPPEWYARDRYNEQFF. The CDR3 DNA reads TGTGCCAGCAGCCCACCCGAGTGGTACGCGCGGGATCGCTACAATGAGCAGTTCTTC. The full variable domain, rest sourced from reference TRBV9 and TRBJ2-1, is DSGVTQTPKHLITATGQRVTLRCSPRSGDLSVYWYQQSLDQGLQFLIQYYNGEERAKGNILERFSAQQFPDLHSELNLSSLELGDSALYFCASSPPEWYARDRYNEQFFGPGTRLTVL.

The CDR3 sequence: CASRTGHQPQHF. In DNA form, the CDR3 reads TGTGCCAGTAGGACAGGGCATCAGCCCCAGCATTTT. The V call is TRBV19, the J call TRBJ1-5; 7 positions agree with TRBD1. The trim removed 6 bases at V and 5 bases at J, leaving 1 base unmatched. Germline values: CDR1 LNHDA, CDR2 SQIVND (reference sequence). There are 12 residues in the CDR3.

V usage is TRBV7-2 and J usage is TRBJ2-1, with 14 bases aligning to TRBD2. The J segment lost 8 bases and the V segment lost 6 bases, leaving 9 bases of the junction unmatched. This CDR3 spans 16 amino acids. Germline values: CDR1 SGHTA, CDR2 FQGNSA. The CDR3 DNA reads TGTGCCAGCAGGCTAAATCCGGGACTAGCGGGAGATGAGCAGTTCTTC. The encoded protein is CASRLNPGLAGDEQFF.

The chain links TRBV9 to TRBJ2-6; 9 bases align to TRBD1. V dropped 2 bases and J dropped 2; count of bases not matched to a gene: 2. This CDR3 comprises 16 residues. Germline V gene lookup returns CDR1 SGDLS and CDR2 YYNGEE. The CDR3 DNA follows: TGTGCCAGCAGCGTCGGGACAGGGACTGGGGCCAACGTCCTGACTTTC. It encodes CASSVGTGTGANVLTF.

This clone was seen a single time. J is TRBJ1-5 and V is TRBV27, with D possibly matching TRBD1 (6 bases). Trimming removed 4 bases from V and 3 bases from J, with 16 bases in between. CDR1 is MNHEY and CDR2 is SMNVEV in the germline V gene (reference sequence). This CDR3 comprises 16 residues. Here the CDR3 reads CASSSLSRQANQPQHF. The CDR3 coding sequence is TGTGCCAGCAGTTCCCTCTCCAGACAGGCCAATCAGCCCCAGCATTTT.

This clone is a singleton in its sample. The rearrangement uses TRBV19 and TRBJ2-2; TRBD2 matches 16 bases. J lost 2 bases, V lost 5 bases, and 5 bases had no gene match. There are 18 residues in the CDR3. In germline, CDR1 is LNHDA, CDR2 SQIVND (reference sequence). CDR3 coding DNA: TGTGCCAGTAGTGAGGGACTAGCGGGAGGGCCCAACACCGGGGAGCTGTTTTTT. It translates to CASSEGLAGGPNTGELFF.

This chain uses TRBV6-1 with TRBJ2-7; perhaps TRBD1 as D (5 bases). V gave up 4 bases and J gave up 1 base, with 20 bases separating them. Germline-derived CDR1 and CDR2 are MNHNS and SASEGT. The CDR3 spans 17 residues. CDR3 in amino acids: CASSVAYQGLSSYEQYF. The CDR3 DNA reads TGTGCCAGCAGTGTTGCCTATCAGGGCCTATCATCCTACGAGCAGTACTTC.

The gene calls are TRBV7-9 and TRBJ1-1, with D unclear. V was trimmed by 5 bases and J by 3 bases, leaving 16 bases between them. Germline CDR1 reads SEHNR; CDR2 reads FQNEAQ (reference sequence). This CDR3 has 15 residues. In DNA form, the CDR3 reads TGTGCCAGCAGCATACGGAGTCAGTTCGACACTGAAGCTTTCTTT. Translating it yields CASSIRSQFDTEAFF.

CDR3 amino acids: CATSPAAGGSEQFF. The CDR3 nucleotides are TGTGCCACCAGTCCTGCAGCGGGAGGGAGTGAGCAGTTCTTC. This sequence joins TRBV24-1 and TRBJ2-1, with 10 bases fitting TRBD2. Unmatched junction bases numbered 7, after V lost 6 bases and J lost 9 bases. CDR3 length equals 14 residues. Germline loops: CDR1 KGHDR, CDR2 SFDVKD.

The gene calls are TRBV24-1 and TRBJ1-1, with D possibly matching TRBD1 (5 bases). The V gene lost 2 bases and the J gene lost 1 base, with 10 bases spanning the gap. Germline V gene lookup returns CDR1 KGHDR and CDR2 SFDVKD. CDR3 length equals 15 residues. In nucleotides, the CDR3 is TGTGCCACCAGTGATTCCAGGGTCAAGAACACTGAAGCTTTCTTT. It codes for CATSDSRVKNTEAFF.

The chain has TRBV24-1 and TRBJ2-2; 9 bases fit TRBD1. Germline lookup yields CDR1 KGHDR and CDR2 SFDVKD. V dropped 4 bases and J dropped 4; count of bases not matched to a gene: 0. CDR3 length: 14 amino acids. CDR3 nucleotides: TGTGCCACCAGTGAGGACAGGGGCACCGGGGAGCTGTTTTTT. Translated: CATSEDRGTGELFF.

The rearrangement uses TRBV7-9 and TRBJ2-3, with a tentative D call TRBD2 (5 bases). The CDR3 runs to 13 residues. The V end was cut by 1 base, the J end by 6 bases, with 8 bases between. CDR1 and CDR2 (germline): SEHNR, FQNEAQ (reference sequence). The DNA of the CDR3 is TGTGCCAGCAGCTTAGAGGGAGAGGATACGCAGTATTTT. Its translation: CASSLEGEDTQYF.

The chain has TRBV6-5 and TRBJ2-7, with a tentative D call TRBD2 (5 bases). This CDR3 spans 14 amino acids. Per germline, CDR1 MNHEY and CDR2 SVGAGI. Trimming removed 6 bases from V and 3 bases from J, with 15 bases in between. The CDR3 DNA reads as TGTGCCAGCAGAGACCTAGCCAGAAACTACGAGCAGTACTTC. It translates to CASRDLARNYEQYF.

This clone appeared a few times. The same CDR3 can be traced to other DNA sequences in this sample. The rearrangement joins TRBV5-4 to TRBJ1-6, with D maybe TRBD1 (5 bases). There are 15 residues in the CDR3. Trimming removed 5 bases from V and 7 bases from J, with 16 bases in between. Per the germline V gene, CDR1 is SGHNT and CDR2 is YYREEE (reference sequence). CDR3 in amino acids: CASSSSGTQNSPLHF. DNA of the CDR3: TGTGCCAGCAGTTCCTCGGGGACTCAGAATTCACCCCTCCACTTT.

V gene TRBV5-6 combines with J gene TRBJ1-4; no firm D call. CDR1 and CDR2 (germline): SGHDT, YYEEEE. This CDR3 contains 13 residues. Deletions cut 4 bases from V and 0 bases from J, with 4 bases between. CDR3 coding DNA: TGTGCCAGCAGCACATCAACTAATGAAAAACTGTTTTTT. This translates into CASSTSTNEKLFF. Full variable domain (outside the CDR3, taken from reference TRBV5-6 and TRBJ1-4): DAGVTQSPTHLIKTRGQQVTLRCSPKSGHDTVSWYQQALGQGPQFIFQYYEEEERQRGNFPDRFSGHQFPNYSSELNVNALLLGDSALYLCASSTSTNEKLFFGSGTQLSVL.

Comment on this clone: Mismatch with germline at one junction end may stem from a read error. The gene calls are TRBV19 and TRBJ2-6; TRBD2 might be the D (7 bases). The CDR3 runs to 15 residues. Per the germline V gene, CDR1 is LNHDA and CDR2 is SQIVND (reference sequence). The CDR3 reads CAGSRGGAGANVLTF. The CDR3 DNA sequence: TGTGCCGGTAGTAGAGGGGGGGCCGGGGCCAACGTCCTGACTTTC.